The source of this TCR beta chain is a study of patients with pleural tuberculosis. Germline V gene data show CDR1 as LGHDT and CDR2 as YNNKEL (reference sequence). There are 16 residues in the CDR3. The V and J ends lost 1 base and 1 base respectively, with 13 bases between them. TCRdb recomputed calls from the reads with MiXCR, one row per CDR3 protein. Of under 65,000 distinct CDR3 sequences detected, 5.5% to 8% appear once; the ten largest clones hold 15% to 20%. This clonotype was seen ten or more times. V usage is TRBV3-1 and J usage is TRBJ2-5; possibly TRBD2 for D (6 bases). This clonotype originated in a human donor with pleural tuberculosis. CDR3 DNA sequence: TGTGCCAGCAGCCAAGTTTACGGGAGTCTCCAAGAGACCCAGTACTTC. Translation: CASSQVYGSLQETQYF.